The 5 T cell receptor beta chains listed next were all sequenced from one sample in a study of technical replicates of blood from a few donors. Assay used: immunoSEQ multiplex PCR; TCRdb lists only in-frame clones, some missing. The sample carries roughly 60,000 clones, roughly 90% recorded once. Sequencing was done on a sample of PBMCs. These TCRs come from a human donor in good health. Some clones in this sample may be carry-over from other donors' samples.

The V call is TRBV9, the J call TRBJ2-2; 7 bases agree with TRBD1. The J segment lost 4 bases and the V segment lost 0 bases, leaving 12 bases of the junction unmatched. The CDR3 is 18 amino acids. The germline V gene has CDR1 SGDLS and CDR2 YYNGEE. This chain's CDR3 is CASSVGPNSGTATGELFF. Here the CDR3 DNA reads TGTGCCAGCAGCGTAGGACCAAATTCAGGGACAGCCACCGGGGAGCTGTTTTTT. Combining the CDR3 with reference TRBV9 and TRBJ2-2 gives the whole variable domain DSGVTQTPKHLITATGQRVTLRCSPRSGDLSVYWYQQSLDQGLQFLIQYYNGEERAKGNILERFSAQQFPDLHSELNLSSLELGDSALYFCASSVGPNSGTATGELFFGEGSRLTVL.

The CDR3 sequence: CASSQEGLAGPYNEQFF. The CDR3 region has the DNA TGCGCCAGCAGCCAAGAGGGCTTGGCGGGGCCATACAATGAGCAGTTCTTC. V gene TRBV4-1 combines with J gene TRBJ2-1, with D possibly being TRBD2 (6 bases). V was pared by 0 bases and J by 4 bases, with 16 bases between. The CDR3 runs 17 residues. CDR1 is MGHRA, CDR2 YSYEKL, per germline.

The chain carries TRBV5-1 and TRBJ1-6, with D maybe TRBD1 (5 bases). Germline CDR1 and CDR2: SGHRS and YFSETQ. The CDR3 has 14 residues. V was trimmed by 0 bases and J by 8 bases, leaving 9 bases between them. The CDR3 coding sequence is TGCGCCAGCAGCTTGGGGGGGGGATATTCACCCCTCCACTTT. Amino acids: CASSLGGGYSPLHF.

The chain is built from TRBV15 and TRBJ2-5; D may be TRBD2 (6 bases). Looked up from germline, CDR1 is LNHNV and CDR2 is YYDKDF (reference sequence). This CDR3 has 13 residues. Trimming took off 5 bases at V and 5 bases at J, with 12 bases between the two ends. For the CDR3, the DNA is TGTGCCACCAGCGGCGGGGTTCGGGAGACCCAGTACTTC. It is translated as CATSGGVRETQYF. The complete variable domain, with remaining parts taken from reference TRBV15 and TRBJ2-5, reads DAMVIQNPRYQVTQFGKPVTLSCSQTLNHNVMYWYQQKSSQAPKLLFHYYDKDFNNEADTPDNFQSRRPNTSFCFLDIRSPGLGDTAMYLCATSGGVRETQYFGPGTRLLVL.

This sequence joins TRBV5-1 and TRBJ2-1; 9 positions match TRBD1. Germline CDR1 is SGHRS and CDR2 is YFSETQ. The CDR3 spans 15 residues. V lost 3 bases and J lost 8; bases outside the gene matches: 9. The CDR3 nucleotides read TGCGCCAGCAGCTCGCCGGGGACAGGGAGCCATGAGCAGTTCTTC. Protein sequence: CASSSPGTGSHEQFF.